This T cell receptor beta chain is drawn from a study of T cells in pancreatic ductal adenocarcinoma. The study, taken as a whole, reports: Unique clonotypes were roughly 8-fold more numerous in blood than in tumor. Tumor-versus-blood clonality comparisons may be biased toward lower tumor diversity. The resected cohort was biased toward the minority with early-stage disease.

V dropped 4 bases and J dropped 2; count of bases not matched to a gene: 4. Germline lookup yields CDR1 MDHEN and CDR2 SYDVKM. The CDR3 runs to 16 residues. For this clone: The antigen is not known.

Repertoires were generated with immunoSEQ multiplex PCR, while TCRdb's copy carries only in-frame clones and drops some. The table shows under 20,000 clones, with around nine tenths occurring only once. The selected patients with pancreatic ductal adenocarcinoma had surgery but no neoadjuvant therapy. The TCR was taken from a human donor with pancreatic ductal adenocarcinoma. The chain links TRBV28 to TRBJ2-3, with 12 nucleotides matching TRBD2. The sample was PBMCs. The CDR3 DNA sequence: TGTGCCAGCAGTTGGACTAGCGGGGTCTACACAGATACGCAGTATTTT. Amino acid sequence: CASSWTSGVYTDTQYF.